This entry describes one TCR beta chain. Its specificity is not known. The J segment lost 6 bases and the V segment lost 2 bases, leaving 13 bases of the junction unmatched. The length of the CDR3 is 18 residues. Germline CDR1 MNHEY, CDR2 SMNVEV (reference sequence). The sample belongs to a study of cytomegalovirus exposure and HLA in healthy donors. Notes on the study in general: In a later analysis, compared with equally common non-associated chains, HLA-associated beta chains were more expanded. Later on, an analysis showed TCR association rates differing by HLA locus, with DRB1 the most and HLA-C the fewest. By a later analysis, the bulk of CMV-associated TCR beta chains appeared HLA-restricted. Most of the TCR beta V segments (in an earlier analysis) were productive either about 87% or about 30% of the time.

PCR was performed using 60 Vbeta and 13 Jbeta primers. Sequencing was performed with immunoSEQ multiplex PCR; in TCRdb, only in-frame clones are kept and a portion is missing. The sample lists 90,000 to 120,000 clones, roughly 84% occurring once. This sequence originates from a woman aged 18-29 years in good health and CMV-seronegative. The material sequenced was PBMCs. The chain links TRBV27 to TRBJ2-1, with 10 positions matching TRBD1. The CDR3 reads CASSLDVYGQGVGNEQFF. The CDR3, as DNA: TGTGCCAGCAGTTTAGACGTATATGGACAGGGGGTCGGCAATGAGCAGTTCTTC.